These 9 T cell receptor beta chains share one sample of origin, sequenced in a study of control samples from healthy donors and cancer patients. Data came from immunoSEQ multiplex PCR; TCRdb stores just in-frame clones and leaves some out. The data hold tens of thousands of clones, with around nine tenths observed a single time. The sequencing input was blood. Receptors originate from a woman aged 18 to 35 in good health.

The chain recombines TRBV5-4 with TRBJ1-2; TRBD1 is a possible D gene (5 bases). The CDR3 length is 16 residues. Trimming shortened V by 4 bases and J by 1 base, and 17 bases separated the two germline ends. Germline-derived CDR1 and CDR2 are SGHNT and YYREEE (reference sequence). The CDR3 spells CASSPPGLQINYGYTF. The CDR3, as DNA: TGTGCCAGCAGCCCCCCGGGACTCCAAATTAACTATGGCTACACCTTC.

The V and J genes are TRBV11-2 and TRBJ1-1; 7 positions match TRBD1. Germline CDR1 is SGHAT and CDR2 is FQNNGV. CDR3 size: 17 residues. J was trimmed by 1 base and V by 0 bases; bases with no gene match: 8. CDR3 in DNA: TGTGCCAGCAGCTTAGACGCAGGGACAGCTACGAACACTGAAGCTTTCTTT. Residues: CASSLDAGTATNTEAFF.

The V and J genes are TRBV6-1 and TRBJ2-3; maybe TRBD2 (6 bases). V was clipped by 0 bases and J by 5 bases, with 15 bases between them. This CDR3 has 16 residues. Germline values: CDR1 MNHNS, CDR2 SASEGT. CDR3 nucleotides: TGTGCCAGCAGTGAAGCGTTATGGGACTTTAAAGATACGCAGTATTTT. Protein sequence: CASSEALWDFKDTQYF.

The chain recombines TRBV4-2 with TRBJ1-2; TRBD1 is a possible D gene (6 bases). The CDR3 totals 16 residues. Trimming cost V 0 bases and J 0 bases, with 11 bases left between them. Germline V lookup: CDR1 LGHNA, CDR2 YNFKEQ. CDR3 DNA: TGTGCCAGCAGCCAAGACCGCCGGGACACTAACTATGGCTACACCTTC. Translating gives CASSQDRRDTNYGYTF.

The V and J genes are TRBV23-1 and TRBJ2-4, with no clear D. TRBV23-1 is recorded as an ORF, its role being uncertain. V was clipped by 4 bases and J by 2 bases, with 9 bases between them. CDR3 length: 14 amino acids. Here the CDR3 DNA reads TGCGCCAGCAGTCGCGAACCGACCAAAAACATTCAGTACTTC. Translated, it gives CASSREPTKNIQYF.

This clone was picked up one time. The chain joins TRBV9 to TRBJ1-1; the D is unclear. Germline-derived CDR1 and CDR2 are SGDLS and YYNGEE. The CDR3 contains 14 residues. The V end was cut by 1 base, the J end by 3 bases, with 10 bases between. This CDR3 is CASSVTGSDTEAFF. The DNA of the CDR3 is TGTGCCAGCAGCGTAACCGGGTCCGACACTGAAGCTTTCTTT.

V usage is TRBV18 and J usage is TRBJ2-3; the D is unclear. The ends were cut back, 3 bases at V and 1 base at J, with 8 bases in the middle. Germline V gene data show CDR1 as KGHSH and CDR2 as LQKENI. The CDR3 is made up of 14 amino acids. The CDR3 DNA follows: TGTGCCAGCTCACCGCTCTCTGGCACAGATACGCAGTATTTT. The encoded protein is CASSPLSGTDTQYF.

The rearrangement links TRBV7-9 to TRBJ2-7; D not certain. Germline V CDR1 and CDR2: SEHNR, FQNEAQ (reference sequence). The V end was cut by 3 bases, the J end by 2 bases, with 2 bases between. This CDR3 spans 11 amino acids. As DNA, the CDR3 is TGTGCCAGCAGCTTTGCCTACGAGCAGTACTTC. Translating gives CASSFAYEQYF.

The chain combines TRBV11-2 with TRBJ1-1, with D unresolved. Trimming removed 5 bases at V and 3 bases at J, with 13 bases between. The CDR3 sequence is 14 residues long. Germline CDR1 reads SGHAT; CDR2 reads FQNNGV. The CDR3 is CASSVISVDTEAFF. The CDR3 DNA sequence: TGTGCCAGCAGCGTCATATCGGTGGACACTGAAGCTTTCTTT.